This TCR beta chain originates from a study of CD8 T cells in ankylosing spondylitis. Findings and limits, study-wide: It was reported that disease-linked clones were significantly enriched in matched ankylosing spondylitis synovial fluid. Seemingly distinctive of ankylosing spondylitis blood was a TCR beta motif formed by eight highly homologous variants. Disease-linked clones proved CD8+ and comparatively uncommon in peripheral blood.

Many counts were recorded for this clonotype. The antigen is undetermined. Quantitative barcoded 5'-RACE was used to prepare TCR beta libraries. TCRdb recomputed calls from the 5' RACE reads with MiXCR, one row per CDR3 protein. This repertoire shows roughly 90,000 distinct CDR3 sequences, about 8.3% found once; its top ten account for 9.9%. From germline, CDR1 is KGHDR and CDR2 SFDVKD. The length of the CDR3 is 12 residues. V was shortened by 1 base and J by 8 bases, with 7 bases between the two germline ends. Sequenced: blood, either unsorted or a sorted T cell fraction (not recorded which). The TCR sequence derives from a male donor with ankylosing spondylitis or in good health (not recorded which). The rearrangement joins TRBV24-1 to TRBJ1-2; D is unresolved. The CDR3 sequence: CATSDFTGGYTF. Here the CDR3 DNA reads TGTGCCACCAGTGATTTTACGGGGGGCTACACCTTC.